The T cell receptor (beta chain) described here comes from a study of cytomegalovirus exposure and HLA in healthy donors. PCR primers comprised 60 Vbeta and 13 Jbeta primers. Profiled with immunoSEQ multiplex PCR; TCRdb holds only in-frame clones, not every one. The sample yields roughly 130,000 clones, 80% seen once. Study-wide results and caveats: Presence/absence analyses assumed roughly uniform sequencing depth across donors, which may not hold.

Regarding this clone: The antigen is not known.

Germline CDR1 is MNHNS and CDR2 is SASEGT. This CDR3 is 15 amino acids long. V lost 4 bases and J 0 bases, leaving 10 bases between the germline ends. The V and J genes are TRBV6-1 and TRBJ1-5; D might be TRBD1 (5 bases). Sequencing was performed on PBMCs. The source is a man in his forties in good health and CMV-seronegative. The CDR3 protein is CASSVRGFSNQPQHF. In DNA, the CDR3 is TGTGCCAGCAGTGTTAGGGGCTTTAGCAATCAGCCCCAGCATTTT.